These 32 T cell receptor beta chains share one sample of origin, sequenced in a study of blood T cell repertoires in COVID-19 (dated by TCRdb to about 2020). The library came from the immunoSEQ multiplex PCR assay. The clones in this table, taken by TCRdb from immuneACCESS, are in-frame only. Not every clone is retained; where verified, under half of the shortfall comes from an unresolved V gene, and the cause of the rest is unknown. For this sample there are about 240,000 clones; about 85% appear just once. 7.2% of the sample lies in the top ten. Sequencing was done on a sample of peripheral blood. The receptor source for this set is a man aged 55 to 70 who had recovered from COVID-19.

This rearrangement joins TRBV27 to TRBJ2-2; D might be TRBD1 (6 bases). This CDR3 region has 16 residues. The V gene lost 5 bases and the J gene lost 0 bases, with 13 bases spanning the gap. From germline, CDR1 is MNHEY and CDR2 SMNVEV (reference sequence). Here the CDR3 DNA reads TGTGCCAGCAGTCCAAGACAGGTCGCGAACACCGGGGAGCTGTTTTTT. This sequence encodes CASSPRQVANTGELFF.

CDR3 coding DNA: TGTGCCTGGAGTGTCGACGGGGGTCGACCCCAGCATTTT. Amino acid sequence: CAWSVDGGRPQHF. The chain recombines TRBV30 with TRBJ1-5; D perhaps matches TRBD1 (5 bases). Trimming cost V 0 bases and J 10 bases, with 13 bases left between them. From germline, CDR1 is GTSNPN and CDR2 SVGIG (reference sequence). The length of the CDR3 is 13 residues.

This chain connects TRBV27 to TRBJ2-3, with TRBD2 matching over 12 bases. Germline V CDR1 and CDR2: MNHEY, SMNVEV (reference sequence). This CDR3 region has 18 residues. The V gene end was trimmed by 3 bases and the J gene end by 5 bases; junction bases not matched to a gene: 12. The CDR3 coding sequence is TGTGCCAGCAGTTTCCGACTAGCGGGGGCCCCTCGTGTAGATACGCAGTATTTT. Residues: CASSFRLAGAPRVDTQYF.

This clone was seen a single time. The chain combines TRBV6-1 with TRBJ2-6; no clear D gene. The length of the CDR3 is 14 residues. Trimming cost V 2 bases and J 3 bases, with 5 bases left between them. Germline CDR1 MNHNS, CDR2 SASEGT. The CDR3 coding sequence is TGTGCCAGCAGTGAACCGGGTGGGGCCAACGTCCTGACTTTC. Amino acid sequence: CASSEPGGANVLTF.

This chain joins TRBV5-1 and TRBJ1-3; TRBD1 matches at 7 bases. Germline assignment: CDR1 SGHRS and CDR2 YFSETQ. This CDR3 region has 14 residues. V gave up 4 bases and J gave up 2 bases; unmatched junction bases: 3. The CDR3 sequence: CASSPGTAGNTIYF. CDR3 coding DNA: TGCGCCAGCAGCCCCGGGACAGCTGGAAACACCATATATTTT.

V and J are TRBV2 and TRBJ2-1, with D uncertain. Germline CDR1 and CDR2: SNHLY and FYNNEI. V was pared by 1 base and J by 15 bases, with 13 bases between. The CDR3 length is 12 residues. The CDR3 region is CASSEGVASWFF. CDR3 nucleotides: TGTGCCAGCAGTGAAGGGGTAGCCTCGTGGTTCTTC.

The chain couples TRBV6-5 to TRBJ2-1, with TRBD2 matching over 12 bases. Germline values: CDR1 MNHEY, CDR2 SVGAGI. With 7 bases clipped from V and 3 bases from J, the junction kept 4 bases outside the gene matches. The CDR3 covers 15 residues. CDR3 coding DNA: TGTGCCAGCAACCAACTAGCGGGGGGCTACAATGAGCAGTTCTTC. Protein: CASNQLAGGYNEQFF.

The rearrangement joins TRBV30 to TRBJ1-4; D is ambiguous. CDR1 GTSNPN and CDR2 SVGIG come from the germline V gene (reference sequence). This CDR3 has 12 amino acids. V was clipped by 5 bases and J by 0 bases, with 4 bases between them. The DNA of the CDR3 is TGTGCCTGGTCAGCAACTAATGAAAAACTGTTTTTT. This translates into CAWSATNEKLFF.

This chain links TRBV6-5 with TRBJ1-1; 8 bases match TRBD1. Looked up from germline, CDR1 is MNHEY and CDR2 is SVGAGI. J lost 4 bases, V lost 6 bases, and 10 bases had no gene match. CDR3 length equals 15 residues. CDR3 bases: TGTGCCAGCAGAACTATCCAGGGGGCGAGCACTGAAGCTTTCTTT. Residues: CASRTIQGASTEAFF.

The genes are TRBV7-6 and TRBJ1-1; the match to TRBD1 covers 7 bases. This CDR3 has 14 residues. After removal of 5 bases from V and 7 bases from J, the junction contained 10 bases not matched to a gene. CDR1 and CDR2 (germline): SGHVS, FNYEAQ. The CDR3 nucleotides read TGTGCCAGCAGCCGAGGGGGCGGAACCGGTGAAGCTTTCTTT. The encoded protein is CASSRGGGTGEAFF.

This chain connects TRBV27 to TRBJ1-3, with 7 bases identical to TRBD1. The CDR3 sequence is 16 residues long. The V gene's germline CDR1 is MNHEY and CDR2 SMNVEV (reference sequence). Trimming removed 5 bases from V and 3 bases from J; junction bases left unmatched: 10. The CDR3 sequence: CASSTPNRGFGNTIYF. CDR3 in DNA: TGTGCCAGCAGTACCCCCAACAGGGGATTTGGAAACACCATATATTTT.

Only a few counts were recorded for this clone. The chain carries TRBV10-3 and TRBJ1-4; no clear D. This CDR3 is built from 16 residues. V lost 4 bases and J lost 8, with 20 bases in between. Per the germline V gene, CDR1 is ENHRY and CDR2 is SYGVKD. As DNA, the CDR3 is TGTGCCATCAGTGTAGGAGGGTTGGGTAGCGGCGAAAAACTGTTTTTT. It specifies CAISVGGLGSGEKLFF.

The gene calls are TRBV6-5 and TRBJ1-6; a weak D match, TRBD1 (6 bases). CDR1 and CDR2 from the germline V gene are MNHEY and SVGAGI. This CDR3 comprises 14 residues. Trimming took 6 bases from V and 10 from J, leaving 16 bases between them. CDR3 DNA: TGTGCCAGCAGACTCTCACAGGGCACCTCACCCCTCCACTTT. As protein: CASRLSQGTSPLHF.

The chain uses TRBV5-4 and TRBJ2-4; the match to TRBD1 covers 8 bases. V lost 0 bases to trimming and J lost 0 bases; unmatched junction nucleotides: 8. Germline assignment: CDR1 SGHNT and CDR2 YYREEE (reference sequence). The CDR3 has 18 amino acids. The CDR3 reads CASSLDARGRLAKNIQYF. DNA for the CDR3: TGTGCCAGCAGCTTGGATGCCAGGGGGCGGCTAGCCAAAAACATTCAGTACTTC.

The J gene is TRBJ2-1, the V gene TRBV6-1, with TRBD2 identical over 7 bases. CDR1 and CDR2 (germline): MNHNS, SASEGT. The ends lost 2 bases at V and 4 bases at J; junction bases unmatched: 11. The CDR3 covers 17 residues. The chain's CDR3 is CASSETWVGGGYNEQFF. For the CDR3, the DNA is TGTGCCAGCAGTGAAACGTGGGTTGGGGGGGGATACAATGAGCAGTTCTTC.

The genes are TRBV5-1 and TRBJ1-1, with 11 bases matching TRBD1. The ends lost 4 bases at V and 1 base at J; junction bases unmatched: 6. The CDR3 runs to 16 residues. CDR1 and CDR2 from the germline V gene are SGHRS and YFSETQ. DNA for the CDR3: TGCGCCAGCAGCCCCGGACAGGGGGCTGGGAACACTGAAGCTTTCTTT. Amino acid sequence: CASSPGQGAGNTEAFF.

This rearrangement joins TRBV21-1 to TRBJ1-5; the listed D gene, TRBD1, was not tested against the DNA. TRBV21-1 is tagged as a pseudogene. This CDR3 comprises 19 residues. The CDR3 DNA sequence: TGTGCCAGCAGCAAGCGGCGACAGGGGGCGAGACCCGTTGGTCAGCCCCAGCATTTT. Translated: CASSKRRQGARPVGQPQHF.

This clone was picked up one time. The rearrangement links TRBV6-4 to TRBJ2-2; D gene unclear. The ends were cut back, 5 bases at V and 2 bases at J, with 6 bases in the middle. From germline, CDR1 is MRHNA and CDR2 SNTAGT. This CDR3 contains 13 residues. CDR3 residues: CASSLGNTGELFF. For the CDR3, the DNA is TGTGCCAGCAGTCTGGGCAACACCGGGGAGCTGTTTTTT.

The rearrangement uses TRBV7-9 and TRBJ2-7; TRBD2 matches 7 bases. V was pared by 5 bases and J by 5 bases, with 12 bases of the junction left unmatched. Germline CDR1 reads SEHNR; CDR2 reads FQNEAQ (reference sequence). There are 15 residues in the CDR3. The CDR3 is CASSRSRLASNEQYF. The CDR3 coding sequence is TGTGCCAGCAGCCGATCCCGACTAGCATCTAACGAGCAGTACTTC.

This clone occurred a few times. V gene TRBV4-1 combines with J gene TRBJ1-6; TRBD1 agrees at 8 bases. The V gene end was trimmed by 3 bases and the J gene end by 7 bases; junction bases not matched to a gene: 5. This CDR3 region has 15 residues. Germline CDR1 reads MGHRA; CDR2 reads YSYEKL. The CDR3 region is CASSQETGANSPLHF. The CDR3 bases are TGCGCCAGCAGCCAGGAGACAGGGGCCAATTCACCCCTCCACTTT.

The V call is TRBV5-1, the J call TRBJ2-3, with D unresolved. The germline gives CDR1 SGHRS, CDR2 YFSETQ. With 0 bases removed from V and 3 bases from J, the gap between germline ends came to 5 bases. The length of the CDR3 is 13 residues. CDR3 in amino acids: CASSLGLTDTQYF. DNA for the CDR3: TGCGCCAGCAGCTTGGGACTGACAGATACGCAGTATTTT.

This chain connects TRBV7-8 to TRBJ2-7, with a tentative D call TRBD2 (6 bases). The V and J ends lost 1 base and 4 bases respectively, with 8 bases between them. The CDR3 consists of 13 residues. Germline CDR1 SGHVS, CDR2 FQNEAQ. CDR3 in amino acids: CASSLEEGYEQYF. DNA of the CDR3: TGTGCCAGCAGCTTAGAGGAGGGGTACGAGCAGTACTTC.

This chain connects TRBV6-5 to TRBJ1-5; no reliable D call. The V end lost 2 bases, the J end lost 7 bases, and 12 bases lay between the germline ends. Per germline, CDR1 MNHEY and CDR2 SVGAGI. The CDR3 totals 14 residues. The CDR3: CASSYEVSRQPQHF. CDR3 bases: TGTGCCAGCAGTTACGAGGTTTCGCGACAGCCCCAGCATTTT.

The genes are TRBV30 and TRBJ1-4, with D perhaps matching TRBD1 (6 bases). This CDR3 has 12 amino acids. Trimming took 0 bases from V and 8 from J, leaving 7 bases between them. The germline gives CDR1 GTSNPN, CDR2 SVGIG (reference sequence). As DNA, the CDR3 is TGTGCCTGGAGTGTAACAGGGGAAAAACTGTTTTTT. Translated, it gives CAWSVTGEKLFF.

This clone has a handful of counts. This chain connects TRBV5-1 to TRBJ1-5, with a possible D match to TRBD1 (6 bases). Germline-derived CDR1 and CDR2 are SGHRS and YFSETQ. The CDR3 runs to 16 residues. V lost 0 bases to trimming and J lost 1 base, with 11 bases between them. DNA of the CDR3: TGCGCCAGCAGCTTGGCGGCAGGGGAGAGCAATCAGCCCCAGCATTTT. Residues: CASSLAAGESNQPQHF.

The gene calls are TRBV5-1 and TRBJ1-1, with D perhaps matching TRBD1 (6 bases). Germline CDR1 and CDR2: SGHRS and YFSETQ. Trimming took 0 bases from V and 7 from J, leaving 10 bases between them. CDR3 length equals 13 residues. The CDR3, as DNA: TGCGCCAGCAGCTTGGCCCCGGACAGTGAAGCTTTCTTT. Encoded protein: CASSLAPDSEAFF.

CDR3 nucleotide sequence: TGTGCCTGGAGTGATGACGACAGGGCTCTCGGGGAGCTGTTTTTT. Protein: CAWSDDDRALGELFF. V is TRBV30 and J is TRBJ2-2; 7 bases agree with TRBD1. The germline V gene encodes CDR1 GTSNPN and CDR2 SVGIG (reference sequence). The junction had 9 bases not matched to a gene; V was cut back by 1 base and J by 7 bases. The CDR3 loop spans 15 amino acids.

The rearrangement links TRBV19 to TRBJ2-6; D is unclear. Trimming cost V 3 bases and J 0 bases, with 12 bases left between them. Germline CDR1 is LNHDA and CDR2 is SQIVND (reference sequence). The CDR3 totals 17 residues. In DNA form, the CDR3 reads TGTGCCAGTAGTATCGGCCAGGCGAGCTCTGGGGCCAACGTCCTGACTTTC. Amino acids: CASSIGQASSGANVLTF.

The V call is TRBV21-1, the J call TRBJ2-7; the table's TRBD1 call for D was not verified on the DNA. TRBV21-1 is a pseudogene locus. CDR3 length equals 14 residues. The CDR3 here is CASRRDRLCYEQYF. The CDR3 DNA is TGTGCCAGCAGACGGGACAGGCTTTGCTACGAGCAGTACTTC.

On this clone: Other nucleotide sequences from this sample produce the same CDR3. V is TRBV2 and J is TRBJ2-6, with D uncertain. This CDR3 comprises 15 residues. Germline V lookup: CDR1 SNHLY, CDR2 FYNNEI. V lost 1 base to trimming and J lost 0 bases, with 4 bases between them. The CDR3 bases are TGTGCCAGCAGTGAAGGCAGCTCTGGGGCCAACGTCCTGACTTTC. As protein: CASSEGSSGANVLTF. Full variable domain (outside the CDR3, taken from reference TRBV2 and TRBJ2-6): EPEVTQTPSHQVTQMGQEVILRCVPISNHLYFYWYRQILGQKVEFLVSFYNNEISEKSEIFDDQFSVERPDGSNFTLKIRSTKLEDSAMYFCASSEGSSGANVLTFGAGSRLTVL.

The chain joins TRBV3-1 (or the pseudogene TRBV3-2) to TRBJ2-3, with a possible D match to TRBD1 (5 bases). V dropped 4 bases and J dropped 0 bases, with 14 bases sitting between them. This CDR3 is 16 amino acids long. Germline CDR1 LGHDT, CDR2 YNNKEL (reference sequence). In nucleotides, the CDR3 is TGTGCCAGCAGCCGCGGAATGGGGCGGAGCACAGATACGCAGTATTTT. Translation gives CASSRGMGRSTDTQYF.

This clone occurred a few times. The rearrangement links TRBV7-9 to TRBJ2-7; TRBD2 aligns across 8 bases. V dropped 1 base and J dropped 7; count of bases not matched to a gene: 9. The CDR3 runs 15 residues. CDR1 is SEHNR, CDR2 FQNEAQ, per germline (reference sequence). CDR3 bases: TGTGCCAGCAGCTTAGAGTCGGGACTAGTGTGGGAGCAGTACTTC. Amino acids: CASSLESGLVWEQYF.